The clone carrying this T cell receptor beta chain was detected a few times. What it binds is not known. The record originates from a study of cytomegalovirus exposure and HLA in healthy donors. Trimming cost V 1 base and J 5 bases, with 15 bases left between them. This CDR3 contains 15 residues. Germline lookup yields CDR1 SQVTM and CDR2 ANQGSEA. 13 Jbeta primers and 60 Vbeta primers were used for the PCR. This table comes from immunoSEQ multiplex PCR, and its TCRdb copy is limited to in-frame clones, with some not included. The data contain around 120,000 clones, around 60% of them singletons. Study-wide results and limits: Evidence from a later analysis indicated that most CMV-associated TCR beta chains looked HLA-restricted. HLA alleles showed associations with about 17,000 TCR beta sequences in a later analysis, at a 0.05 false discovery rate.

Donors showed nominal health when sampled, although they likely had unrecorded immune exposures. The chain has TRBV29-1 and TRBJ2-1; D possibly corresponds to TRBD2 (6 bases). Input material: PBMCs. The sequence was collected from a man in his thirties or forties in good health and CMV-seropositive. The CDR3 spells CSVEGLSSEDNEQFF. DNA for the CDR3: TGCAGCGTTGAAGGTTTGTCTAGCGAGGACAATGAGCAGTTCTTC.